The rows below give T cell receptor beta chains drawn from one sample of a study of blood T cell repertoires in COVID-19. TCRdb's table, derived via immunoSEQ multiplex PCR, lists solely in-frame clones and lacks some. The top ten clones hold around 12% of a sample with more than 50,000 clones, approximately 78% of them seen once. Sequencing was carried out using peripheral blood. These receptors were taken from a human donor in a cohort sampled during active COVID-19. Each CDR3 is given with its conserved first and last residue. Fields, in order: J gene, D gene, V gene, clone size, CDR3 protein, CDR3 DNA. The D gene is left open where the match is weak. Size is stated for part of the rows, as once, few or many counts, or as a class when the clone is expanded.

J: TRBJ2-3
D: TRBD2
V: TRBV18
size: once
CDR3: CASSLYGGGAGTDTQYF
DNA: TGTGCCAGCTCACTCTATGGCGGGGGGGCCGGCACAGATACGCAGTATTTT

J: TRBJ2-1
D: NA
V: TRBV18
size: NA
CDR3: CASSPRSGQDEQFF
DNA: TGTGCCAGCTCACCACGGAGCGGCCAGGATGAGCAGTTCTTC

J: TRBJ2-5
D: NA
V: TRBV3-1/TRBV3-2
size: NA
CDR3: CASSPSWAKETQYF
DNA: TGTGCCAGCAGCCCCTCGTGGGCGAAGGAGACCCAGTACTTC

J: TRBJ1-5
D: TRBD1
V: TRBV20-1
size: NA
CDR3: CSASPSTGTEQPQHF
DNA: TGCAGTGCTAGTCCCTCGACAGGGACGGAACAGCCCCAGCATTTT

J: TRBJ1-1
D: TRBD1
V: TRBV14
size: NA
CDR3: CASSQPRTGNTEAFF
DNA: TGTGCCAGCAGCCAACCACGGACAGGGAACACTGAAGCTTTCTTT

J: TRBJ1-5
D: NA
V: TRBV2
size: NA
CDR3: CASSERRYQPQHF
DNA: TGTGCCAGCAGCGAACGGAGGTATCAGCCCCAGCATTTT

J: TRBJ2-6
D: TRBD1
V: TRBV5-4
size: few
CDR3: CASSLAGAGGSGANVLTF
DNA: TGTGCCAGCAGCTTGGCCGGGGCAGGGGGCTCTGGGGCCAACGTCCTGACTTTC

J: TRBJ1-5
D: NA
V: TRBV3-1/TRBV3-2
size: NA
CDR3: CASSPGPGNQPQHF
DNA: TGTGCCAGCAGCCCAGGGCCGGGCAATCAGCCCCAGCATTTT

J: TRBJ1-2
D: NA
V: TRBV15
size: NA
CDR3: CATSPGQRYGYTF
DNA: TGTGCCACCAGCCCGGGACAAAGATATGGCTACACCTTC

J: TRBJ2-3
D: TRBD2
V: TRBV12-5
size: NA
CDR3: CASGFTGTSPADTQYF
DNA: TGTGCTAGTGGTTTTACAGGGACTAGCCCCGCAGATACGCAGTATTTT

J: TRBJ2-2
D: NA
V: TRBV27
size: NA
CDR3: CASSYTYTGELFF
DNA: TGTGCCAGCAGTTACACGTACACCGGGGAGCTGTTTTTT

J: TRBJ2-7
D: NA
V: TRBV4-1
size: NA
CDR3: CASSQETTGYEQYF
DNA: TGCGCCAGCAGCCAAGAAACCACCGGTTACGAGCAGTACTTC

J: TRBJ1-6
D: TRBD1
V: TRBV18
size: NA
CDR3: CASSPPGQGANSPLHF
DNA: TGTGCCAGCTCACCTCCGGGACAGGGGGCGAATTCACCCCTCCACTTT

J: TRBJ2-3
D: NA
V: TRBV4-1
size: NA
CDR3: CASSQGRGTDTQYF
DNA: TGCGCCAGCAGCCAAGGCCGGGGCACAGATACGCAGTATTTT

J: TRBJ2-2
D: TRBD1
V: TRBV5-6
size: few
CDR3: CASSTGTDRGAGELFF
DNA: TGTGCCAGCAGCACGGGGACAGACCGTGGGGCCGGGGAGCTGTTTTTT

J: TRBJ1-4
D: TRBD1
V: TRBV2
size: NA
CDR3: CASRRDRVGLEKLFF
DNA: TGTGCCAGCAGACGAGACAGGGTAGGGCTGGAAAAACTGTTTTTT

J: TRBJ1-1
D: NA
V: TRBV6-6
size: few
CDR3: CASTPQGRSEAFF
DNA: TGTGCCAGCACCCCGCAGGGTCGCTCTGAAGCTTTCTTT

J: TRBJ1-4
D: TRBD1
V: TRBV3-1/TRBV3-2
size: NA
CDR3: CASSRDREKLFF
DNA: TGTGCCAGCAGCCGGGACAGGGAAAAACTGTTTTTT

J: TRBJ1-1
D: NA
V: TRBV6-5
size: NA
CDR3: CASRLGHKNTEAFF
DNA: TGTGCCAGCAGATTAGGACACAAGAACACTGAAGCTTTCTTT

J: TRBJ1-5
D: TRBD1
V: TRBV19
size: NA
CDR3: CASRRDSYSNQPQHF
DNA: TGTGCCAGTAGGAGGGACAGTTATAGCAATCAGCCCCAGCATTTT

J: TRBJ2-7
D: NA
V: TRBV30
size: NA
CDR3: CAWSLWALGSEQYF
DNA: TGTGCCTGGAGTTTATGGGCCCTGGGGAGCGAGCAGTACTTC

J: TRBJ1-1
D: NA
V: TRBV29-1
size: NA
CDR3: CSATPSLSTEAFF
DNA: TGCAGCGCCACCCCCTCTCTGAGTACTGAAGCTTTCTTT

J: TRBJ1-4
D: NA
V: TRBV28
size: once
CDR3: CASSFFEKLFF
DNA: TGTGCCAGCAGTTTCTTTGAAAAACTGTTTTTT

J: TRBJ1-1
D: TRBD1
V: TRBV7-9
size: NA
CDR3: CASSPRQGMNTEAFF
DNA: TGTGCCAGCAGCCCTCGACAGGGAATGAACACTGAAGCTTTCTTT

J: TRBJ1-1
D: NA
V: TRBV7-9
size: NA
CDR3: CASSLHGGTEAFF
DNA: TGTGCCAGCAGCCTACACGGGGGGACTGAAGCTTTCTTT

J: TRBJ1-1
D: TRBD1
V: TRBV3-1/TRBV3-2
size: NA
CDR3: CASSQHGTVEAFF
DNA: TGTGCCAGCAGCCAACATGGGACAGTTGAAGCTTTCTTT

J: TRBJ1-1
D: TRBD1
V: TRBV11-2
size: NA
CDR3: CASSLKGGETEAFF
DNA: TGTGCCAGCAGCTTAAAAGGGGGCGAAACTGAAGCTTTCTTT

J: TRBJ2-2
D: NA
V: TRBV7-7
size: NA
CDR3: CASSPTSGQGSTGELFF
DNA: TGTGCCAGCAGCCCCACATCCGGACAAGGTAGCACCGGGGAGCTGTTTTTT

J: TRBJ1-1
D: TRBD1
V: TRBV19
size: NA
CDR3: CASRRGQLNTEAFF
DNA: TGTGCCAGTAGACGGGGACAGCTGAACACTGAAGCTTTCTTT

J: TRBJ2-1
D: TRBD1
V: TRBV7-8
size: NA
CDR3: CASSQVTGYNEQFF
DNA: TGTGCCAGCAGTCAAGTGACAGGGTACAATGAGCAGTTCTTC

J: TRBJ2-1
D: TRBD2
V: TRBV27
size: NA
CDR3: CASSSRLAGSSYNEQFF
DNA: TGTGCCAGCAGTTCCCGACTAGCGGGAAGCTCCTACAATGAGCAGTTCTTC

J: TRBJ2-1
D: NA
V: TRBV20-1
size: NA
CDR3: CSARTDNEQFF
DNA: TGCAGTGCCAGGACTGACAATGAGCAGTTCTTC

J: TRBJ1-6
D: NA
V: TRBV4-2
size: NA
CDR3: CASSQSLVGQNSPLHF
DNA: TGTGCCAGCAGCCAAAGTTTAGTGGGGCAGAATTCACCCCTCCACTTT

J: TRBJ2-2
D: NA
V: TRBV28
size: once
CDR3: CASSAGHYTGELFF
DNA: TGTGCCAGCAGTGCGGGTCATTACACCGGGGAGCTGTTTTTT

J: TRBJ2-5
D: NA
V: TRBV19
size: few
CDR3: CASDNREETQYF
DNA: TGTGCCAGTGATAATCGGGAAGAGACCCAGTACTTC

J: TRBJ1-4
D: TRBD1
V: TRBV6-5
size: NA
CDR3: CASSGTDNEKLFF
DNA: TGTGCCAGCAGCGGGACAGATAATGAAAAACTGTTTTTT

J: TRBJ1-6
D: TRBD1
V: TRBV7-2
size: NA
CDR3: CASSSQGGSPLHF
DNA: TGTGCCAGCAGTTCCCAGGGGGGTTCACCCCTCCACTTT

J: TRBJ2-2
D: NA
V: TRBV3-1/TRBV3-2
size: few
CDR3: CASRWGGNTGELFF
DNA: TGTGCCAGCAGATGGGGAGGGAACACCGGGGAGCTGTTTTTT

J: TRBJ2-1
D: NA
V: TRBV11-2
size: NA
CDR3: CASSLGLNEQFF
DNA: TGTGCCAGCAGCCTGGGCCTTAATGAGCAGTTCTTC

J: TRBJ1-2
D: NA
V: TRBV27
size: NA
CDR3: CASGLGVRDGYTF
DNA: TGTGCCAGCGGCTTAGGGGTTAGGGATGGCTACACCTTC

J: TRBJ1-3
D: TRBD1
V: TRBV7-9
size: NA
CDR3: CTSSPRQGLGNTIYF
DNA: TGTACCAGCAGTCCAAGACAGGGTTTGGGAAACACCATATATTTT

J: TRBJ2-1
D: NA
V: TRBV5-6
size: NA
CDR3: CASFWSISSYNEQFF
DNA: TGTGCCAGCTTTTGGAGTATAAGCTCCTACAATGAGCAGTTCTTC

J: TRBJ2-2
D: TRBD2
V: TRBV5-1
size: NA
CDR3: CASSSRPTSGGADGELFF
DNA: TGCGCCAGCAGCTCACGACCTACTAGCGGGGGGGCCGACGGGGAGCTGTTTTTT

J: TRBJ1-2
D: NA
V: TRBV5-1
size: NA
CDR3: CASSLDRDRYTF
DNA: TGCGCCAGCAGCTTGGACAGGGATCGCTACACCTTC

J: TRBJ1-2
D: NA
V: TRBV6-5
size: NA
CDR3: CASSYSFASGNYGYTF
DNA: TGTGCCAGCAGTTACTCGTTTGCTTCGGGGAACTATGGCTACACCTTC

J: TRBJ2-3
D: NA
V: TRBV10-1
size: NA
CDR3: CASTGHLRYF
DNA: TGCGCCAGCACTGGACACCTCCGGTATTTT

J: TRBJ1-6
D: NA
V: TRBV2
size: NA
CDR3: CASRETGISSPLHF
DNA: TGTGCCAGCAGGGAGACAGGAATTAGTTCACCCCTCCACTTT